The following is a TCR beta chain sequence with its context. CDR1 and CDR2 (germline): MNHNY, SVGAGI (reference sequence). The CDR3 has 14 residues. Germline trimming cut 5 bases from V and 5 bases from J; bases unmatched to any gene: 7. Per the original methods: The authors estimated nucleated cell counts from reference gene primer amplification. Assay used: immunoSEQ multiplex PCR; TCRdb lists only in-frame clones, some missing. V and J calls plus clone size are reproduced from that table; the DNA served to infer D and trimming. The sample yields around 100,000 clones, around 90% seen once. These data come from a study of blood T cell repertoires in COVID-19.

Sample: peripheral blood. This chain connects TRBV6-6 to TRBJ1-1; 8 nucleotides line up with TRBD1. This TCR was recovered from a man in his fifties or sixties with active or convalescent COVID-19. CDR3 nucleotides: TGTGCCAGCAGTGTTGGACAGGGACCGACTGAAGCTTTCTTT. Its protein is CASSVGQGPTEAFF.